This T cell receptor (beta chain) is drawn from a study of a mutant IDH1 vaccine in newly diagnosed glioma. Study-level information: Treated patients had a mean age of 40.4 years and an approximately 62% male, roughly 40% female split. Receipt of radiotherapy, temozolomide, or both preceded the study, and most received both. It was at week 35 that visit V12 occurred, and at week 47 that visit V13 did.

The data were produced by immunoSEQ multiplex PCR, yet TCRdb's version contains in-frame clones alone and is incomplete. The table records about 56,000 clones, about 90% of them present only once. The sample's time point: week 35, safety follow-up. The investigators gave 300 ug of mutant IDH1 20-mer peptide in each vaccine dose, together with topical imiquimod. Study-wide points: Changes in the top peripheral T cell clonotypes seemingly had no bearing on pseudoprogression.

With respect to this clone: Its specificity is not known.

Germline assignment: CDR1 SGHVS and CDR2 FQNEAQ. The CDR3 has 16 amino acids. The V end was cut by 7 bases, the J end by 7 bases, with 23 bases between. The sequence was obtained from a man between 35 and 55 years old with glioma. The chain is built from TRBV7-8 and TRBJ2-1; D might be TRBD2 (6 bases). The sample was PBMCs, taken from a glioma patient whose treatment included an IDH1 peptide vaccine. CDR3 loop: CASNNRAGGISNEQFF. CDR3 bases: TGTGCCAGCAACAACAGAGCGGGCGGGATTAGTAATGAGCAGTTCTTC.